This paragraph reports one T cell receptor (beta chain). Its antigen remains unknown. The sample comes from a study of OX40 agonist ivuxolimab in advanced cancers. Across the study: One patient with hepatocellular carcinoma and two with cutaneous melanoma, three in all, had partial responses. Findings of the study overall: Normalized T-cell clonal expansion was also low in a subset of nonresponders.

V was pared by 0 bases and J by 0 bases, with 10 bases between. CDR1 and CDR2 from the germline V gene are SGHNT and YYREEE (reference sequence). This CDR3 has 15 residues. Produced via immunoSEQ multiplex PCR; TCRdb's table is partial and in-frame only. The sample records around 74,000 clones, approximately 92% being singletons. This chain joins TRBV5-4 and TRBJ2-7; no firm D call. The sample consisted of CD4+ or CD8+ T cells sorted from blood, taken in a trial of the OX40 agonist ivuxolimab. The sequence was collected from an adult with an advanced solid tumor such as melanoma, head and neck, liver or kidney cancer. The CDR3 loop is CASSLGDSPSYEQYF. The CDR3 DNA sequence: TGTGCCAGCAGCTTGGGGGATAGTCCCTCCTACGAGCAGTACTTC. Together with reference TRBV5-4 and TRBJ2-7, the CDR3 gives the full variable domain: ETGVTQSPTHLIKTRGQQVTLRCSSQSGHNTVSWYQQALGQGPQFIFQYYREEENGRGNFPPRFSGLQFPNYSSELNVNALELDDSALYLCASSLGDSPSYEQYFGPGTRLTVT.